This T cell receptor (beta chain) emerged from a study of CD8+CD57+ T cells in acquired aplastic anemia. Overall study findings and caveats: Patients shared approximately 30 CD8+ CDR3 sequences with controls.

CDR3 and TCR beta VDJ profiling relied on genomic DNA as the template. A single record per CDR3 protein comes from TCRdb applying MiXCR to the reads. This table has approximately 160,000 distinct CDR3 sequences, over 40% appearing once. Points on this clonotype: Its antigen remains unknown.

V lost 7 bases and J lost 3; bases outside the gene matches: 6. The germline V gene encodes CDR1 SNHLY and CDR2 FYNNEI. The CDR3 length is 14 residues. The patients chosen for sequencing had shown expansion of CD8+CD57+ cells (detected by flow cytometry). At the time of blood sampling, patients had not yet received any therapy. This chain connects TRBV2 to TRBJ2-3; TRBD1 matches 8 bases. The receptor was isolated from a human donor with aplastic anemia. Sequencing was done on a sample of sorted CD4+, CD8+, or CD8+CD57+ T cells (not recorded which) from PBMCs. CDR3: CASTEQGGTDTQYF. In DNA form, the CDR3 reads TGTGCCAGCACGGAACAGGGGGGTACAGATACGCAGTATTTT.